Listed below are T cell receptor beta chains from one sample, sequenced in a study of T cell clonotyping in hematopoietic cell transplantation. Measured with immunoSEQ multiplex PCR; TCRdb has only the in-frame clones, and not every one. The data contain 37,000 or so clones, approximately 89% of them singletons. Sequenced input: peripheral blood mononuclear cells. These TCRs come from a woman between 40 and 50 years old in good health. Some clones in this sample may be carry-over from other donors' samples. Both conserved end residues are part of each CDR3. A D gene is named only where the DNA matches it firmly. Not every row has a clone size; where given, it reads once, few, many or a size class.

J gene	D gene	V gene	clone size	CDR3 DNA	CDR3 protein
TRBJ1-2	-	TRBV28	-	TGTGCCAGCATAAAGCGGATTTATAACTATGGCTACACCTTC	CASIKRIYNYGYTF
TRBJ1-2	-	TRBV30	-	TGTGCCTGGAGAACTGGAGACAACTATGGCTACACCTTC	CAWRTGDNYGYTF
TRBJ1-4	-	TRBV5-1	once	TGCGCCAGCAGCTTGGGGCGAGTTGGTGAAAAACTGTTTTTT	CASSLGRVGEKLFF
TRBJ1-2	-	TRBV6-6	once	TGTGCCAGCAGTCCGACGAGGGTATATGGCTACACCTTC	CASSPTRVYGYTF
TRBJ2-7	-	TRBV7-2	-	TGTGCCACCTCTCGGGCCGGGGCCTACGAGCAGTACTTC	CATSRAGAYEQYF
TRBJ1-2	-	TRBV18	few	TGTGCCAGCTCACGAAGTCGGGTCTATGGCTACACCTTC	CASSRSRVYGYTF
TRBJ1-2	TRBD1	TRBV6-5	-	TGTGCCAGCAGTTACGGGGGACAGGCGCTCTATGGCTACACCTTC	CASSYGGQALYGYTF
TRBJ2-2	TRBD1	TRBV7-9	few	TGTGCCAGCAGCTCGGGACAGACTTCGAACACCGGGGAGCTGTTTTTT	CASSSGQTSNTGELFF
TRBJ2-7	TRBD1	TRBV2	-	TGTGCCAGCAGGGGACAGGGGGCCCACGAGCAGTACTTC	CASRGQGAHEQYF
TRBJ2-5	-	TRBV7-6	-	TGTGCCAGCAGCTTAGCAGACCGGGGGAGGGAGACCCAGTACTTC	CASSLADRGRETQYF
TRBJ2-6	-	TRBV6-1	-	TGTGCCAGCCGCTTAGTTGGTGGCGGGGCCAACGTCCTGACTTTC	CASRLVGGGANVLTF
TRBJ2-5	TRBD2	TRBV7-3	-	TGTGCCAGCAGCTTAAACGGGGGGGGAGAGAAAGAGACCCAGTACTTC	CASSLNGGGEKETQYF
TRBJ2-2	-	TRBV5-1	-	TGCGCCAGCAGCTTACGGGAGCCCGGGGAGCTGTTTTTT	CASSLREPGELFF
TRBJ1-5	-	TRBV6-6	few	TGTGCCAGCAGTCCGCGGGGTTATAGCAATCAGCCCCAGCATTTT	CASSPRGYSNQPQHF
TRBJ1-5	TRBD1	TRBV6-1	-	TGTGCCAGCAGTCCTACAGGGGTTGATCAGCCCCAGCATTTT	CASSPTGVDQPQHF
TRBJ2-1	-	TRBV5-6	-	TGTGCCAGCAGCATGGAACTCCGCGGTGAGCAGTTCTTC	CASSMELRGEQFF
TRBJ2-2	TRBD2	TRBV7-9	-	TGTGCCAGCCTGACTAGCGGGAGTCGGAGCACCGGGGAGCTGTTTTTT	CASLTSGSRSTGELFF
TRBJ1-1	-	TRBV19	-	TGTGCCAGTAGTATAGGGACAGCGAGCACTGAAGCTTTCTTT	CASSIGTASTEAFF
TRBJ2-3	-	TRBV14	-	TGTGCCAGCAGCCAACTTGGCCAGCTGGAGACAGATACGCAGTATTTT	CASSQLGQLETDTQYF
TRBJ1-3	-	TRBV28	-	TGTGCCAGCAGTTTCAGGAGCTCTGGAAACACCATATATTTT	CASSFRSSGNTIYF
TRBJ2-5	-	TRBV7-7	-	TGTGCTAGCAGCCTAACGATCCAAGAGACCCAGTACTTC	CASSLTIQETQYF
TRBJ1-1	-	TRBV2	once	TGTGCCAGCAGTGACTTCCAGGGAAAAGCTTTCTTT	CASSDFQGKAFF
TRBJ2-7	-	TRBV5-1	-	TGCGCCAGTACAGGAGACTCCTACGAGCAGTACTTC	CASTGDSYEQYF
TRBJ1-1	-	TRBV7-2	-	TGTGCCAGCAGTTTCGCACGACAGGATACTGAAGCTTTCTTT	CASSFARQDTEAFF
TRBJ2-1	-	TRBV6-5	-	TGTGCCAGCCGCCGGGCTAGCAGCGATGAGCAGTTCTTC	CASRRASSDEQFF
TRBJ2-7	-	TRBV19	-	TGTGCCAGTAGTCCCAATCGGGACTTATACGAGCAGTACTTC	CASSPNRDLYEQYF
TRBJ2-7	-	TRBV2	-	TGTGCCAGCAGTGCTGGGATTGGCAACGAGCAGTACTTC	CASSAGIGNEQYF
TRBJ2-5	TRBD2	TRBV7-2	-	TGTGCCAGCGCCACACAGGGACTAGCGGGAACGGAGACCCAGTACTTC	CASATQGLAGTETQYF
TRBJ2-7	TRBD2	TRBV7-8	few	TGTGCCAGCAGCCCAGCAGCGGGGTTCAACTACGAGCAGTACTTC	CASSPAAGFNYEQYF
TRBJ1-3	-	TRBV4-1	-	TGCGCCAGCAGCCAAGCTGGGGAAGGAAACACCATATATTTT	CASSQAGEGNTIYF
TRBJ1-3	-	TRBV2	-	TGTGCCATAAGACGGGCCCAATCTGGAAACACCATATATTTT	CAIRRAQSGNTIYF
TRBJ2-7	-	TRBV11-1	-	TGTGCCAGCAGCCTACCGAGCTCCTACGAGCAGTACTTC	CASSLPSSYEQYF
TRBJ1-2	-	TRBV18	-	TGTGCCAGCTCACCACAGGGGACTAACTATGGCTACACCTTC	CASSPQGTNYGYTF
TRBJ1-2	-	TRBV30	-	TGTGCCTGGAGTGTTGACGAGAACTATGGCTACACCTTC	CAWSVDENYGYTF
TRBJ1-1	TRBD1	TRBV5-4	-	TGTGCCAGCAGCTCGGACAGGGTGGAAACTGAAGCTTTCTTT	CASSSDRVETEAFF
TRBJ2-6	-	TRBV28	-	TGTGCCGGCAAGTGGACTGGGGCCAACGTCCTGACTTTC	CAGKWTGANVLTF
TRBJ1-1	-	TRBV28	-	TGTGCCAGCAGTTTACTGGCAGATGAAGCTTTCTTT	CASSLLADEAFF
TRBJ2-1	TRBD2	TRBV7-2	-	TGTGCCAGCAGACTGCTAGCGGGGGCCTACAATGAGCAGTTCTTC	CASRLLAGAYNEQFF
TRBJ2-4	TRBD1	TRBV30	once	TGTGCCTGGAGGACCACCGGGACAGGGTTCAACATTCAGTACTTC	CAWRTTGTGFNIQYF
TRBJ2-7	-	TRBV5-1	-	TGCGCCAGCAGCTTGGTTGGGGGCGAAGCAAACGAGCAGTACTTC	CASSLVGGEANEQYF
TRBJ1-1	-	TRBV19	-	TGTGCCAGTAGTACCAGTTTTTTGAACACTGAAGCTTTCTTT	CASSTSFLNTEAFF
TRBJ2-3	TRBD1	TRBV28	-	TGTGCCAGCAGTTACCGCGGGACAGGGAGGCCAGATACGCAGTATTTT	CASSYRGTGRPDTQYF
TRBJ2-7	-	TRBV11-2	-	TGTGCCAGCAGCTTAGTTTGGCCAGTGGGGGACTCCGAGCAGTACTTC	CASSLVWPVGDSEQYF
TRBJ1-2	-	TRBV7-2	-	TGTGCCAGCAGCTCGCCGGCCGTCTATGGCTACACCTTC	CASSSPAVYGYTF
TRBJ1-4	-	TRBV4-3	once	TGCGCCAGCAGCCAAGACGCAGCAACTAATGAAAAACTGTTTTTT	CASSQDAATNEKLFF
TRBJ2-2	-	TRBV7-3	-	TGTGCCAGCAGCCCGGGAAGAGGGAACACCGGGGAGCTGTTTTTT	CASSPGRGNTGELFF
TRBJ2-3	-	TRBV29-1	-	TGCAGCGTCGCTCCAGGGTTCGGTACAGATACGCAGTATTTT	CSVAPGFGTDTQYF
TRBJ1-1	-	TRBV9	-	TGTGCCAGCAGCGTAGTAAGTCAGGGGACTGAAGCTTTCTTT	CASSVVSQGTEAFF
TRBJ1-1	-	TRBV4-3	-	TGCGCCAGCAGCCCCCTCATGCTGAACACTGAAGCTTTCTTT	CASSPLMLNTEAFF
TRBJ1-2	-	TRBV10-3	few	TGTGCCATCAGTGACCCAGGGGCGGCTAACTATGGCTACACCTTC	CAISDPGAANYGYTF
TRBJ2-7	-	TRBV5-1	-	TGCGCCAGCAGCTCTCTCTACGAGCAGTACTTC	CASSSLYEQYF
TRBJ2-2	-	TRBV7-3	-	TGTGCCAGCAGCTCCAATACATTACAGGGAGGCACCGGGGAGCTGTTTTTT	CASSSNTLQGGTGELFF
TRBJ2-1	-	TRBV4-3	-	TGCGCCAGCAGCCAAGATTGGCGGGGAGACCAGTTCTTC	CASSQDWRGDQFF
TRBJ1-3	-	TRBV28	-	TGTGCCAGCAGTACAGGGACGCGGTATGACACCATATATTTT	CASSTGTRYDTIYF
TRBJ1-1	-	TRBV6-5	-	TGTGCCAGCGCCATGGGGGCCCAGAACACTGAAGCTTTCTTT	CASAMGAQNTEAFF